The T cell receptor beta chain under discussion was sequenced for a study of PD-L1 blockade in urothelial cancer. Between the trimmed V and J ends, which lost 9 bases and 2 bases, there was a span of 11 bases. This CDR3 is built from 12 residues. The germline gives CDR1 SNHLY, CDR2 FYNNEI. Time point noted: peripheral blood 6 weeks after treatment start. The study collected 1 to 8 samples per patient, pretreatment and on-treatment. Using immunoSEQ multiplex PCR, the repertoire was profiled, and TCRdb retains in-frame clones only, with some absent. The profile shows more than 95,000 clones, more than 85% of them singletons.

This TCR derives from a man aged 55 to 70 with urothelial cancer. This specimen consisted of PBMCs, obtained around atezolizumab (anti-PD-L1) treatment. V is TRBV2 and J is TRBJ2-7, with D possibly being TRBD1 (5 bases). CDR3 bases: TGTGCCAGTCATCCACAGGCCTACGAGCAGTACTTC. Its translation: CASHPQAYEQYF. Variable domain in full (rest from reference TRBV2 and TRBJ2-7): EPEVTQTPSHQVTQMGQEVILRCVPISNHLYFYWYRQILGQKVEFLVSFYNNEISEKSEIFDDQFSVERPDGSNFTLKIRSTKLEDSAMYFCASHPQAYEQYFGPGTRLTVT.